This T cell receptor beta chain was obtained from a study of T cells in women clearing cervical HPV infection. Background on the study: Controls' single incident HPV16 infection cleared within 12 months without precancer. Cases' blood sampling followed lesion detection by median approximately 140 days (90 to 200). Blood came at first lesion visit for cases, post-clearance for controls.

The repertoire was sequenced with immunoSEQ multiplex PCR; TCRdb's copy has only in-frame clones and lacks some. The sample includes fewer than 30,000 clones. Turning to this clone: What it binds is not known. With the read ending 3 residues before the CDR3 end, the germline J gene is used to fill in that end.

Overall study results and limits: Richness plus V gene abundances separated cases from controls with AUC about 0.83.

Germline CDR1 is SNHLY and CDR2 is FYNNEI. There are 14 residues in the CDR3. This sequence originates from a woman aged 18-69 years with a cervical HPV16 infection that either progressed to CIN3+ or cleared (not recorded which). Sequencing input: blood buffy coat. The V and J genes are TRBV2 and TRBJ2-4; TRBD1 aligns across 12 bases. The DNA read from the CDR3 is TGTGCCAGCAGGAGGGACAGGGGGCGCGGTGGT. It yields the protein CASRRDRGRGG. The CDR3 in full is CASRRDRGRGGQYF.